These 19 T cell receptor beta chains came from one sample sequenced in a study of OX40 agonist ivuxolimab in advanced cancers. TCRdb's table, derived via immunoSEQ multiplex PCR, lists solely in-frame clones and lacks some. Of about 110,000 clones detected, roughly 90% appear once; the ten largest clones hold roughly 1.1%. The specimen was CD4+ or CD8+ T cells sorted from blood, collected in a trial of the OX40 agonist ivuxolimab. These receptors were taken from an adult with an advanced solid tumor such as melanoma, head and neck, liver or kidney cancer.

The rearrangement links TRBV5-6 to TRBJ2-7, with a weak D call TRBD2 (6 bases). This CDR3 has 17 residues. V was pared by 0 bases and J by 0 bases, with 16 bases between. Germline values: CDR1 SGHDT, CDR2 YYEEEE. The CDR3 reads CASSLVGGEAASYEQYF. The CDR3, as DNA: TGTGCCAGCAGCTTGGTTGGAGGGGAAGCGGCCTCCTACGAGCAGTACTTC.

The chain couples TRBV10-3 to TRBJ2-4; 9 bases map to TRBD1. V lost 6 bases and J lost 10; bases outside the gene matches: 13. The germline V gene has CDR1 ENHRY and CDR2 SYGVKD. This CDR3 contains 15 residues. The CDR3 region has the DNA TGTGCCATCAGAGCCGGGACAGGGACCCCATGGATTCAGTACTTC. Encoded protein: CAIRAGTGTPWIQYF.

About this clone itself: The junction departs from the called germline gene at one end, perhaps through a read error. This sequence joins TRBV11-2 and TRBJ1-2, with 9 bases fitting TRBD1. Germline CDR1 is SGHAT and CDR2 is FQNNGV. This CDR3 is built from 13 residues. CDR3 in amino acids: CASSGGQGKLTLF. The CDR3 coding sequence is TGTGCCAGCAGCGGGGGACAGGGCAAGTTGACCCTCTTC. The full variable domain, its missing parts supplied by reference TRBV11-2 and TRBJ1-2, is EAGVAQSPRYKIIEKRQSVAFWCNPISGHATLYWYQQILGQGPKLLIQFQNNGVVDDSQLPKDRFSAERLKGVDSTLKIQPAKLEDSAVYLCASSGGQGKLTLFGSGTRLTVV.

The rearrangement uses TRBV18 and TRBJ2-2; 7 positions agree with TRBD2. Trimming took 4 bases from V and 1 from J; bases not matched to a gene: 6. CDR3 length equals 16 residues. Germline V gene data show CDR1 as KGHSH and CDR2 as LQKENI. CDR3: CASSLGLLKNTGELFF. CDR3 nucleotides: TGTGCCAGCTCACTGGGACTACTAAAGAACACCGGGGAGCTGTTTTTT.

CDR3 residues: CASSGQFRTDTQYF. The CDR3 DNA is TGTGCCAGCAGCGGACAGTTTCGGACAGATACGCAGTATTTT. The chain couples TRBV27 to TRBJ2-3; D is perhaps TRBD1 (6 bases). Germline assignment: CDR1 MNHEY and CDR2 SMNVEV (reference sequence). The V and J ends lost 6 bases and 3 bases respectively, with 13 bases between them. The length of the CDR3 is 14 residues.

This chain links TRBV6-6 with TRBJ2-2; TRBD1 aligns across 8 bases. The CDR3 has 14 amino acids. In germline, CDR1 is MNHNY, CDR2 SVGAGI (reference sequence). Losses at the gene ends were 4 bases for V and 6 bases for J; bases not matched to a gene: 4. The DNA of the CDR3 is TGTGCCAGCAGTTCTAACAGGGGGGCCGGGGAGCTGTTTTTT. This codes for CASSSNRGAGELFF.

This chain links TRBV9 with TRBJ2-3; a weak D match, TRBD2 (5 bases). V gave up 0 bases and J gave up 5 bases, with 7 bases separating them. This CDR3 region has 13 residues. Germline V lookup: CDR1 SGDLS, CDR2 YYNGEE. CDR3 amino acids: CASSVAAGDTQYF. Written as DNA, the CDR3 is TGTGCCAGCAGCGTAGCGGCGGGAGATACGCAGTATTTT.

The gene calls are TRBV4-3 and TRBJ1-1; D not certain. CDR3 length equals 13 residues. V was shortened by 2 bases and J by 1 base, with 5 bases between the two germline ends. Germline V gene lookup returns CDR1 LGHNA and CDR2 YSLEER. CDR3 DNA: TGCGCCAGCAGCCAATCGGAGAACACTGAAGCTTTCTTT. Its protein is CASSQSENTEAFF.

The chain recombines TRBV5-4 with TRBJ1-4; the D gene is possibly TRBD1 (6 bases). The germline gives CDR1 SGHNT, CDR2 YYREEE (reference sequence). The CDR3 has 16 residues. Trimming took off 0 bases at V and 4 bases at J, with 13 bases between the two ends. The CDR3 coding sequence is TGTGCCAGCAGCTTGGGGGGGGCGCCGGGTAATGAAAAACTGTTTTTT. As protein: CASSLGGAPGNEKLFF.

Worth noting for this clone: An end of the junction does not agree with germline; a read error may underlie this. The J gene is TRBJ2-3, the V gene TRBV7-7; 10 bases are a match to TRBD1. CDR3 size: 15 residues. The V gene's germline CDR1 is SSHAT and CDR2 FNYEAQ (reference sequence). DNA for the CDR3: TGTGCTAGCAGCCGGACAGGGGGTTACACAGATACGCAGTATTTT. Translating it yields CASSRTGGYTDTQYF.

The chain employs TRBV9 and TRBJ2-5; TRBD2 is a possible D gene (5 bases). Germline V gene sequence: CDR1 SGDLS, CDR2 YYNGEE. The V and J ends lost 4 bases and 5 bases respectively, with 21 bases between them. The CDR3 loop spans 16 amino acids. As DNA, the CDR3 is TGTGCCAGCAGCATTTCGACTAAAAGCTCTTGGGAGACCCAGTACTTC. It encodes CASSISTKSSWETQYF.

V and J are TRBV6-1 and TRBJ2-3, with D unclear. There are 15 residues in the CDR3. V was trimmed by 1 base and J by 2 bases, leaving 10 bases between them. Germline CDR1 is MNHNS and CDR2 is SASEGT. CDR3 amino acids: CASSEGRINTDTQYF. In DNA form, the CDR3 reads TGTGCCAGCAGTGAAGGGCGGATCAACACAGATACGCAGTATTTT.

The rearrangement uses TRBV28 and TRBJ2-6; D unclear. Germline lookup yields CDR1 MDHEN and CDR2 SYDVKM. This CDR3 contains 15 residues. V lost 7 bases to trimming and J lost 1 base, with 11 bases between them. The DNA for the CDR3 is TGTGCCAGCACCGCGATGGGTTCTGGGGCCAACGTCCTGACTTTC. Residues: CASTAMGSGANVLTF.

The chain uses TRBV18 and TRBJ2-2; D gene uncertain. Germline CDR1 reads KGHSH; CDR2 reads LQKENI. CDR3 length: 14 residues. V gave up 3 bases and J gave up 3 bases, with 8 bases separating them. CDR3 nucleotide sequence: TGTGCCAGCTCACCCGAAGGCGACACCGGGGAGCTGTTTTTT. Residues: CASSPEGDTGELFF.

The chain recombines TRBV5-1 with TRBJ2-1; D is perhaps TRBD2 (5 bases). The CDR3 length is 16 residues. Germline loops: CDR1 SGHRS, CDR2 YFSETQ. Trimming took off 3 bases at V and 5 bases at J, with 18 bases between the two ends. The CDR3 region has the DNA TGCGCCAGCAGCTCCGGAGCGGCGCAGGTCAACAATGAGCAGTTCTTC. Translated: CASSSGAAQVNNEQFF. The variable domain in full, completed from reference TRBV5-1 and TRBJ2-1, reads KAGVTQTPRYLIKTRGQQVTLSCSPISGHRSVSWYQQTPGQGLQFLFEYFSETQRNKGNFPGRFSGRQFSNSRSEMNVSTLELGDSALYLCASSSGAAQVNNEQFFGPGTRLTVL.

The chain couples TRBV28 to TRBJ2-1; TRBD2 agrees at 9 bases. The germline gives CDR1 MDHEN, CDR2 SYDVKM. The CDR3 runs 16 residues. J was trimmed by 4 bases and V by 4 bases; bases with no gene match: 8. The CDR3 DNA reads as TGTGCCAGCAGTTCCCTGCGGGAGGGCCTATACAATGAGCAGTTCTTC. Amino acids: CASSSLREGLYNEQFF.

The rearrangement uses TRBV9 and TRBJ2-2; TRBD1 matches 10 bases. The germline gives CDR1 SGDLS, CDR2 YYNGEE. The ends lost 4 bases at V and 4 bases at J; junction bases unmatched: 10. CDR3 size: 17 residues. The CDR3 region has the DNA TGTGCCAGCAGCTTCGGGACAGGGGTCTCATCCACCGGGGAGCTGTTTTTT. It translates to CASSFGTGVSSTGELFF.

J is TRBJ1-1 and V is TRBV7-3, with D perhaps TRBD1 (5 bases). Germline lookup yields CDR1 SGHTA and CDR2 FQGTGA. Trimming took off 2 bases at V and 1 base at J, with 8 bases between the two ends. CDR3 length: 14 amino acids. In DNA, the CDR3 is TGTGCCAGCAGCTTATACGGGGGGAACACTGAAGCTTTCTTT. Translation: CASSLYGGNTEAFF.

Concerning this clone itself: Other DNA sequences in the sample encode the same CDR3. The genes are TRBV7-9 and TRBJ2-5; 7 nucleotides line up with TRBD1. Germline V gene lookup returns CDR1 SEHNR and CDR2 FQNEAQ (reference sequence). The CDR3 loop spans 14 amino acids. V shed 1 base, J shed 5 bases, and the junction held 4 bases outside the gene matches. The CDR3 reads CASSLGGRGETQYF. DNA for the CDR3: TGTGCCAGCAGCTTAGGTGGCAGGGGGGAGACCCAGTACTTC.